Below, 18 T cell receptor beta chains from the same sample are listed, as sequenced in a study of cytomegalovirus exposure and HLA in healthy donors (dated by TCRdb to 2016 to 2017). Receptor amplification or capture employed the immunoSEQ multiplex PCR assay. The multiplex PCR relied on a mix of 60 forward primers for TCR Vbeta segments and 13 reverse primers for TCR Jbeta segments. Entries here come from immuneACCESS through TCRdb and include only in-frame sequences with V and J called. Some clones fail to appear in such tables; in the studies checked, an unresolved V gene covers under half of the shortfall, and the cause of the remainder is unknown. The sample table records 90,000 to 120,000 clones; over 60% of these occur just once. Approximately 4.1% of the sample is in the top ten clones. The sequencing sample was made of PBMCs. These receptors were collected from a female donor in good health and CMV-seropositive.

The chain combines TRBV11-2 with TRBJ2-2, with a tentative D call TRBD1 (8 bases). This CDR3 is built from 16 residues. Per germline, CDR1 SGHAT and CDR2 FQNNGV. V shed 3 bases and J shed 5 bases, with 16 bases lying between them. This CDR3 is CASSFLPQGGTGELFF. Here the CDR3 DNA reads TGTGCCAGCAGCTTCCTCCCACAGGGGGGGACCGGGGAGCTGTTTTTT.

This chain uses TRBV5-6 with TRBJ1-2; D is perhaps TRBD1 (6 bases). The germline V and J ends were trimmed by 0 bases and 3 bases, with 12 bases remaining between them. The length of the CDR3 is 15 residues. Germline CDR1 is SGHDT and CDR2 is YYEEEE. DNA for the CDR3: TGTGCCAGCAGCTTGGACCCGACAGGCTACTATGGCTACACCTTC. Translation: CASSLDPTGYYGYTF. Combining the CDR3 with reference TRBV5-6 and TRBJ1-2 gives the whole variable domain DAGVTQSPTHLIKTRGQQVTLRCSPKSGHDTVSWYQQALGQGPQFIFQYYEEEERQRGNFPDRFSGHQFPNYSSELNVNALLLGDSALYLCASSLDPTGYYGYTFGSGTRLTVV.

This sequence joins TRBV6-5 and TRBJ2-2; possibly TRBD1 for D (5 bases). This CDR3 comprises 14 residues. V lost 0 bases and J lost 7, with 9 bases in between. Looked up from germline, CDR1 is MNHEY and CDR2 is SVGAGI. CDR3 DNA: TGTGCCAGCAGTTACTCGGGGCAGTACGGGGAGCTGTTTTTT. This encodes CASSYSGQYGELFF.

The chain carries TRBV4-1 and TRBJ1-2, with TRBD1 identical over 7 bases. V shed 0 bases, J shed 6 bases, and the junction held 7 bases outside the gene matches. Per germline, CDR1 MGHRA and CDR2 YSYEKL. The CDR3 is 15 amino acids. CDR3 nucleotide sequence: TGCGCCAGCAGCCAAGAGGGGGTAAGGGGGCATGGCTACACCTTC. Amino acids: CASSQEGVRGHGYTF.

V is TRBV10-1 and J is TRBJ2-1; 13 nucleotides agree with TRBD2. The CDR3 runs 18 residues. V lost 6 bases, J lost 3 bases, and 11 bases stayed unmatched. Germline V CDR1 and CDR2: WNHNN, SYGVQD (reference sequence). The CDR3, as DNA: TGCGCCAGCAGGGGCCGGACTAGCGGGGGATCTGTCTACAATGAGCAGTTCTTC. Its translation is CASRGRTSGGSVYNEQFF.

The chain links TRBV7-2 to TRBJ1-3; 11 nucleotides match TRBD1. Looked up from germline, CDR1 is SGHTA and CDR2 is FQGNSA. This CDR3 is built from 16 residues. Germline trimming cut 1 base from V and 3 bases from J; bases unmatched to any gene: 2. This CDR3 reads CASSLGGTGGGNTIYF. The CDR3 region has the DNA TGTGCCAGCAGCTTAGGCGGGACAGGGGGTGGAAACACCATATATTTT.

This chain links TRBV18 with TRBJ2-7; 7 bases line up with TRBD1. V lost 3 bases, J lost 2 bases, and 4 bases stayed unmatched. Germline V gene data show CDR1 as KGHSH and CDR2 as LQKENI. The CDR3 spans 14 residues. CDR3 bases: TGTGCCAGCTCACCCGGGACAGCGGCCTACGAGCAGTACTTC. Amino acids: CASSPGTAAYEQYF.

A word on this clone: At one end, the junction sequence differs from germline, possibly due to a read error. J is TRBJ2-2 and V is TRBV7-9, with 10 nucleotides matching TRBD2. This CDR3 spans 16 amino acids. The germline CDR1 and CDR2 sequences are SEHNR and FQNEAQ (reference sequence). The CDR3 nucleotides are TGTTCCAGCAGCATTAGCGGGGGGTCTCACACCGGGGAGCTGTTTTTT. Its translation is CSSSISGGSHTGELFF.

The CDR3 spells CASSLVSLPTGELFF. As DNA, the CDR3 is TGTGCCAGCAGCTTAGTGAGTCTGCCCACCGGGGAGCTGTTTTTT. The chain is built from TRBV7-6 and TRBJ2-2; D unclear. The CDR3 has 15 amino acids. Germline CDR1 and CDR2: SGHVS and FNYEAQ. Trimming pared 1 base from V and 4 bases from J, leaving 10 bases between.

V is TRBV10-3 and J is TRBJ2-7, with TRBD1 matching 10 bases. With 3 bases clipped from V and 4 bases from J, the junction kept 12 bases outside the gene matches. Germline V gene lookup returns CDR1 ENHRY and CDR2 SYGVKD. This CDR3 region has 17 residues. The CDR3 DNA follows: TGTGCCATCAGTGATGGCGAGACCGGGACAGGGGTGTACGAGCAGTACTTC. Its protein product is CAISDGETGTGVYEQYF.

In DNA, the CDR3 is TGTGCCAGCAGCTTGGGAGCTGGAAACACCATATATTTT. Its translation: CASSLGAGNTIYF. The chain carries TRBV11-2 and TRBJ1-3, with D hard to call. The germline CDR1 and CDR2 sequences are SGHAT and FQNNGV. The CDR3 has 13 amino acids. V lost 3 bases and J 2 bases, leaving 5 bases between the germline ends.

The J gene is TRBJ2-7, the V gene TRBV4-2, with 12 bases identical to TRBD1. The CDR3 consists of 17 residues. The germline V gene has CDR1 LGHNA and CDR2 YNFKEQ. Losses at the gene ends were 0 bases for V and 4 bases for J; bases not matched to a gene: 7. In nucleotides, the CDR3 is TGTGCCAGCAGCCAAGATCCCGGGACAGGGGGCGCTTACGAGCAGTACTTC. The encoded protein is CASSQDPGTGGAYEQYF.

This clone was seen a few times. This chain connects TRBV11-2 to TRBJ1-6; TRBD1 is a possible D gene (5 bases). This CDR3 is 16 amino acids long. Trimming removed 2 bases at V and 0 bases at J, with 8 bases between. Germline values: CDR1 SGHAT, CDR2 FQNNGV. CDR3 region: CASSLYRSSYNSPLHF. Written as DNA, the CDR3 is TGTGCCAGCAGCTTATACAGGAGCTCCTATAATTCACCCCTCCACTTT. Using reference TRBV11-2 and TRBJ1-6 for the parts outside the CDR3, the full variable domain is EAGVAQSPRYKIIEKRQSVAFWCNPISGHATLYWYQQILGQGPKLLIQFQNNGVVDDSQLPKDRFSAERLKGVDSTLKIQPAKLEDSAVYLCASSLYRSSYNSPLHFGNGTRLTVT.

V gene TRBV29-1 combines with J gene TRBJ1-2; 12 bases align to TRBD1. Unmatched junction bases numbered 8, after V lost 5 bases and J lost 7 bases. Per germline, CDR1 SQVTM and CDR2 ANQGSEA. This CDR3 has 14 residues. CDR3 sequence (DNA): TGCAGCGTTACCCGGGACAGGGGGCTACTTGGCTACACCTTC. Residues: CSVTRDRGLLGYTF.

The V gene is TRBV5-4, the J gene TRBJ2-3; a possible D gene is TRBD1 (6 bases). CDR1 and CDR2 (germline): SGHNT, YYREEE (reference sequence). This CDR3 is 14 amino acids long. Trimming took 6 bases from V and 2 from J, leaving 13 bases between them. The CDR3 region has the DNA TGTGCCAGCACCGCGCGACAGGCCACAGATACGCAGTATTTT. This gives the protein CASTARQATDTQYF.

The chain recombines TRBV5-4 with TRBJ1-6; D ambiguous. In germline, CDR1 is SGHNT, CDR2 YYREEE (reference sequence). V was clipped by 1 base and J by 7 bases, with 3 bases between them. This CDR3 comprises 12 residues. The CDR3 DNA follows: TGTGCCAGCAGCTTGCTAAATTCACCCCTCCACTTT. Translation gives CASSLLNSPLHF. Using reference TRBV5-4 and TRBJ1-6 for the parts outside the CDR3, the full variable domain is ETGVTQSPTHLIKTRGQQVTLRCSSQSGHNTVSWYQQALGQGPQFIFQYYREEENGRGNFPPRFSGLQFPNYSSELNVNALELDDSALYLCASSLLNSPLHFGNGTRLTVT.

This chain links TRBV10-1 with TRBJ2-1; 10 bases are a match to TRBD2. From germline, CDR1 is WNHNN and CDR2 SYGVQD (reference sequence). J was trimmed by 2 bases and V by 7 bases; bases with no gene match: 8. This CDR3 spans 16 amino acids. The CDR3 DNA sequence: TGCGCCAGCACCTATTCGAGCGGGGGGGCCTACAATGAGCAGTTCTTC. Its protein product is CASTYSSGGAYNEQFF.

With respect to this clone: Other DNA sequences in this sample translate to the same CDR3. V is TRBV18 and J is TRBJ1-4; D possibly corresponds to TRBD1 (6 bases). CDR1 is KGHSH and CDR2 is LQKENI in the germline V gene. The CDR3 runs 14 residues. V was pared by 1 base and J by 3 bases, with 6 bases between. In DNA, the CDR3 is TGTGCCAGCTCACCACAGGGGGCTAATGAAAAACTGTTTTTT. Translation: CASSPQGANEKLFF. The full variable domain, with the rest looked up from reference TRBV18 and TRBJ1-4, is NAGVMQNPRHLVRRRGQEARLRCSPMKGHSHVYWYRQLPEEGLKFMVYLQKENIIDESGMPKERFSAEFPKEGPSILRIQQVVRGDSAAYFCASSPQGANEKLFFGSGTQLSVL.